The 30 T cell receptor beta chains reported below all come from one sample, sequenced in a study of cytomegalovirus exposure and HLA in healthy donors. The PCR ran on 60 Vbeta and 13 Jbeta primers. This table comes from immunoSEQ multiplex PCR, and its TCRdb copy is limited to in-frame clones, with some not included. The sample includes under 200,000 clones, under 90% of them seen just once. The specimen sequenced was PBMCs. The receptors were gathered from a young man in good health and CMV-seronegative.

CDR3 sequence: CASSSRPGQSVGYTF. The CDR3 DNA reads as TGTGCCAGCAGCTCTCGCCCGGGACAGTCTGTTGGCTACACCTTC. V usage is TRBV9 and J usage is TRBJ1-2; 7 bases align to TRBD1. CDR3 length: 15 amino acids. Germline CDR1 SGDLS, CDR2 YYNGEE. With 4 bases clipped from V and 7 bases from J, the junction kept 13 bases outside the gene matches.

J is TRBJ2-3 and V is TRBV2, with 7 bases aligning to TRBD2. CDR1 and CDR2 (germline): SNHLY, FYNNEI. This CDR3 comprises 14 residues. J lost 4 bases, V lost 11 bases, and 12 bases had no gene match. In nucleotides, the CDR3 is TGTGCCGTCCTACGGGGGACTACCGCAGATACGCAGTATTTT. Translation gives CAVLRGTTADTQYF.

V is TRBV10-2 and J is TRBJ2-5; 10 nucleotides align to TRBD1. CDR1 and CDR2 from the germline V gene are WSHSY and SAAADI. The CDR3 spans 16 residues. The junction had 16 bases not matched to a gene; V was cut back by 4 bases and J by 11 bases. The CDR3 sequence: CASSASGDRGLWEQYF. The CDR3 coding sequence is TGCGCCAGCAGTGCTTCGGGAGACAGGGGGCTCTGGGAGCAGTACTTC.

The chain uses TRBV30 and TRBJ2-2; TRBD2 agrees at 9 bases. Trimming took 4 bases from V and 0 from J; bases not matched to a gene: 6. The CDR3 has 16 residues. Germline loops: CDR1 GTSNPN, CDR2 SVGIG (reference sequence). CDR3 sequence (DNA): TGTGCCTGGAAAGAAGCGGGAGGCCCGAACACCGGGGAGCTGTTTTTT. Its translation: CAWKEAGGPNTGELFF.

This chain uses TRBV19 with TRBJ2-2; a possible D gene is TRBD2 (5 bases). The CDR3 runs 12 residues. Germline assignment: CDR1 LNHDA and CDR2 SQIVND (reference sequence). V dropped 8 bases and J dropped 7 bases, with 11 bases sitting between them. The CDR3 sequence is CASAMRVGELFF. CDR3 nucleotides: TGTGCCAGTGCGATGAGGGTCGGGGAGCTGTTTTTT.

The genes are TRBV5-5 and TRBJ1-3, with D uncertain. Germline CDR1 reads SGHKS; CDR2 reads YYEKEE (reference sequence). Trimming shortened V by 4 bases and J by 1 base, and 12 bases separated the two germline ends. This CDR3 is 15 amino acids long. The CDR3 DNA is TGTGCCAGCAGCCCCTCTGGCGGATCTGGAAACACCATATATTTT. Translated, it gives CASSPSGGSGNTIYF. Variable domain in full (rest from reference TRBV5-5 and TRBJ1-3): DAGVTQSPTHLIKTRGQQVTLRCSPISGHKSVSWYQQVLGQGPQFIFQYYEKEERGRGNFPDRFSARQFPNYSSELNVNALLLGDSALYLCASSPSGGSGNTIYFGEGSWLTVV.

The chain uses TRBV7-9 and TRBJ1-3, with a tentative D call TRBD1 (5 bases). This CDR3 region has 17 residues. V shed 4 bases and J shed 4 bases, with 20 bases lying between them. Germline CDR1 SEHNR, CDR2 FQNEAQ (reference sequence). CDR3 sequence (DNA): TGTGCCAGCAGCTCAGACAGTCCGGGACTCTGGGGAAACACCATATATTTT. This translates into CASSSDSPGLWGNTIYF.

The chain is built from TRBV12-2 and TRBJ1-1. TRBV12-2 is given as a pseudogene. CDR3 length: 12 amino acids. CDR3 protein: CASLSGGPEAFF. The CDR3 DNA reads TGTGCAAGTTTATCGGGGGGCCCTGAAGCTTTCTTT.

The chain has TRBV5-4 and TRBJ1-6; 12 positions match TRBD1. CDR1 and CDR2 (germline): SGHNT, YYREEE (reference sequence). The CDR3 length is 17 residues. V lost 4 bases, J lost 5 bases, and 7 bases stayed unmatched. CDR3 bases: TGTGCCAGCAGCCGAGGGACAGGGGGCGCAAATAATTCACCCCTCCACTTT. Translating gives CASSRGTGGANNSPLHF.

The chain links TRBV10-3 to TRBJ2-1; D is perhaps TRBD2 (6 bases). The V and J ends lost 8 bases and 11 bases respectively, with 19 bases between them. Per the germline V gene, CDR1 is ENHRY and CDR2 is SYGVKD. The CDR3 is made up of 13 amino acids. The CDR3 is CAIDVEGHDKQFF. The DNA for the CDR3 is TGTGCCATCGATGTGGAGGGGCATGATAAGCAGTTCTTC.

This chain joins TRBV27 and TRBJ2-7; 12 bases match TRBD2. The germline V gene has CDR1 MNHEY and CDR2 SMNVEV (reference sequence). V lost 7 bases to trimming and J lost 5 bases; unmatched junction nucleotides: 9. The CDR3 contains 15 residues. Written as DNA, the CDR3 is TGTGCCAGCATTCCTAGCGGGAGGGCCCTCCACGAGCAGTACTTC. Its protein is CASIPSGRALHEQYF.

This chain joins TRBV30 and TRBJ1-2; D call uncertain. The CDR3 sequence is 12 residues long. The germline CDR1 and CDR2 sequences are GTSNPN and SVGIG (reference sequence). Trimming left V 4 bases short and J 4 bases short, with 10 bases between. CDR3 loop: CAWTNGVYGYTF. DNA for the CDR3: TGTGCCTGGACCAACGGGGTCTATGGCTACACCTTC.

CDR3 in amino acids: CASSPWGTGGTGELFF. The CDR3, as DNA: TGCGCCAGCAGCCCCTGGGGGACAGGGGGAACCGGGGAGCTGTTTTTT. The chain joins TRBV5-1 to TRBJ2-2; 11 bases are shared with TRBD1. J was trimmed by 5 bases and V by 4 bases; bases with no gene match: 7. CDR3 length: 16 amino acids. Germline CDR1 is SGHRS and CDR2 is YFSETQ.

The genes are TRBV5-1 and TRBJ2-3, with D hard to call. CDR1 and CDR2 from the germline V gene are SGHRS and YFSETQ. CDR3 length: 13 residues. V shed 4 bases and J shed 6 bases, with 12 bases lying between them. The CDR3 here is CASSPLGVDTQYF. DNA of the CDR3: TGCGCCAGCAGCCCCCTAGGTGTTGATACGCAGTATTTT.

CDR3 in amino acids: CSVGQGDGRELFF. CDR3 nucleotide sequence: TGCAGCGTTGGACAGGGAGATGGCCGGGAGCTGTTTTTT. V usage is TRBV29-1 and J usage is TRBJ2-2, with 7 bases fitting TRBD1. Per the germline V gene, CDR1 is SQVTM and CDR2 is ANQGSEA. The CDR3 extends over 13 amino acids. V lost 4 bases, J lost 9 bases, and 8 bases stayed unmatched.

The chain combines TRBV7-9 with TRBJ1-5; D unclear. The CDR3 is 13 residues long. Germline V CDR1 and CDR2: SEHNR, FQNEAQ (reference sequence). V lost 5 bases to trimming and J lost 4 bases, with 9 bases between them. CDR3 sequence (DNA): TGTGCCAGCAGCCCTCTCGGGAATCAGCCCCAGCATTTT. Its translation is CASSPLGNQPQHF.

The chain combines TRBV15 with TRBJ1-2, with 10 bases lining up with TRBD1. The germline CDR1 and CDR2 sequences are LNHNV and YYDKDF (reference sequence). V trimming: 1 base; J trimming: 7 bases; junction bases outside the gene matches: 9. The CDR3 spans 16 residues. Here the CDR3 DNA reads TGTGCCACCAGCAGAGGAAAGGGACAGGGGCTCGGTGGCTACACCTTC. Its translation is CATSRGKGQGLGGYTF.

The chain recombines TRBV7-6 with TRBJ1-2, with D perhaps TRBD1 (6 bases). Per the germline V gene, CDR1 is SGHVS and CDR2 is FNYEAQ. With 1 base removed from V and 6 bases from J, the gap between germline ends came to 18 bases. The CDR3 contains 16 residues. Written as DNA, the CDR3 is TGTGCCAGCAGCTTAGTCCCAGAGGGGGGGCGGAATGGCTACACCTTC. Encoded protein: CASSLVPEGGRNGYTF.

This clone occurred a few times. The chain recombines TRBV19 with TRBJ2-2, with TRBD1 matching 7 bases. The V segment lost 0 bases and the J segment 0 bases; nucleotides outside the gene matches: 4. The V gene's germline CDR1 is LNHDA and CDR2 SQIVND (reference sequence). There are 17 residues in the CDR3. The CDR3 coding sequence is TGTGCCAGTAGTATAGATCTAGGACAGGCGAACACCGGGGAGCTGTTTTTT. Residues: CASSIDLGQANTGELFF.

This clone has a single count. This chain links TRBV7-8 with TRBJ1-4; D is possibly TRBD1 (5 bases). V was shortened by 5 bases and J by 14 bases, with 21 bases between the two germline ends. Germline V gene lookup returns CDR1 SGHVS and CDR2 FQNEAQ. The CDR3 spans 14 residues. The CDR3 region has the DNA TGTGCCAGCAGCCCCCTAGGGGCCCCGAATGGGCTGTTTTTT. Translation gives CASSPLGAPNGLFF.

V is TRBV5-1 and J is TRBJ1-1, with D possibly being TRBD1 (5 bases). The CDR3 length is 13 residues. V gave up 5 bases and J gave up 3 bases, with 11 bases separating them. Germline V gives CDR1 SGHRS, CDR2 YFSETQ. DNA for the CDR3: TGCGCCAGCAGGTTCCAGGGTTACACTGAAGCTTTCTTT. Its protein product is CASRFQGYTEAFF.

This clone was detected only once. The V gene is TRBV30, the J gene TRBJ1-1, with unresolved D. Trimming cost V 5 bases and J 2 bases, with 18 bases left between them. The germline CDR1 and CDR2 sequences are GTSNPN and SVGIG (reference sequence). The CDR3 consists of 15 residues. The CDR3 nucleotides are TGTGCCTGGGTGCCAGGCTTGGCCGAAAACACTGAAGCTTTCTTT. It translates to CAWVPGLAENTEAFF.

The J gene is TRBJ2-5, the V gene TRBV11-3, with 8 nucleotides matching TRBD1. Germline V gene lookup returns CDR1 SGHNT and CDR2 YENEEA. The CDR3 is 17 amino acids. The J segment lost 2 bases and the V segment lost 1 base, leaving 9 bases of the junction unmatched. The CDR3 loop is CASSLGFDRGQQETQYF. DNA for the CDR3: TGTGCCAGCAGCTTAGGTTTCGACAGGGGCCAACAAGAGACCCAGTACTTC.

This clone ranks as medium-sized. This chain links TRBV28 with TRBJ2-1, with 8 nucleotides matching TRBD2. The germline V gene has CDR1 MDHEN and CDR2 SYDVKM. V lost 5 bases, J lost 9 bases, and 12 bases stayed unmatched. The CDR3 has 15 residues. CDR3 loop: CASSPREARGREQFF. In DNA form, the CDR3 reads TGTGCCAGCAGTCCGCGGGAGGCGCGGGGTCGTGAGCAGTTCTTC. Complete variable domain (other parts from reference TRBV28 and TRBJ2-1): DVKVTQSSRYLVKRTGEKVFLECVQDMDHENMFWYRQDPGLGLRLIYFSYDVKMKEKGDIPEGYSVSREKKERFSLILESASTNQTSMYLCASSPREARGREQFFGPGTRLTVL.

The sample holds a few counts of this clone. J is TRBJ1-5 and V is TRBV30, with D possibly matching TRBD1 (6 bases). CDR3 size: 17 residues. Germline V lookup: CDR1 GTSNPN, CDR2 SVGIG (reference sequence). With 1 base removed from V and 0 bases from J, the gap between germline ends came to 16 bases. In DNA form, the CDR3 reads TGTGCCTGGAGTGCCCCCACAGGGCACTATAGCAATCAGCCCCAGCATTTT. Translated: CAWSAPTGHYSNQPQHF.

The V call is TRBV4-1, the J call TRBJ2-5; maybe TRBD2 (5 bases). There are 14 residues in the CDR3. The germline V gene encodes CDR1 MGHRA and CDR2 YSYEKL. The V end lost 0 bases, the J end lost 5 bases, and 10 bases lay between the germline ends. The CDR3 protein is CASSQDFGVETQYF. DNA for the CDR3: TGCGCCAGCAGCCAAGATTTCGGGGTTGAGACCCAGTACTTC.

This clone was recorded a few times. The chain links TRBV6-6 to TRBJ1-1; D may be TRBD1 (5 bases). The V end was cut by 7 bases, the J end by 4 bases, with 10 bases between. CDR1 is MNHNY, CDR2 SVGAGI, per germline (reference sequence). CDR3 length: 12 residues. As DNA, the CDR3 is TGTGCCAGCACAAGGGGTGGCACTGAAGCTTTCTTT. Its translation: CASTRGGTEAFF.

The CDR3 is CASNQNTEAFF. The CDR3 nucleotides are TGTGCCAGCAATCAGAACACTGAAGCTTTCTTT. V is TRBV28 and J is TRBJ1-1; no reliable D call. The germline gives CDR1 MDHEN, CDR2 SYDVKM. The germline V and J ends were trimmed by 7 bases and 1 base, with 4 bases remaining between them. CDR3 length: 11 amino acids.

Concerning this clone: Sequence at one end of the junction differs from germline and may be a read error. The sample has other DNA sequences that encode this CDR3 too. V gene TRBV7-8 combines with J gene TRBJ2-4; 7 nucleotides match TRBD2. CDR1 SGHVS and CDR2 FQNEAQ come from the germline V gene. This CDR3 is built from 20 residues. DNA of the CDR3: TGTGCCAGCAGCCTAGCGCAGGGAGGGGAGTGGGGTTTAGCCAAAAACATTCAGTACTTC. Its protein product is CASSLAQGGEWGLAKNIQYF. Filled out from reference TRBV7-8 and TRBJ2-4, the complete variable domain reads GAGVSQSPRYKVAKRGQDVALRCDPISGHVSLFWYQQALGQGPEFLTYFQNEAQLDKSGLPSDRFFAERPEGSVSTLKIQRTQQEDSAVYLCASSLAQGGEWGLAKNIQYFGAGTRLSVL.

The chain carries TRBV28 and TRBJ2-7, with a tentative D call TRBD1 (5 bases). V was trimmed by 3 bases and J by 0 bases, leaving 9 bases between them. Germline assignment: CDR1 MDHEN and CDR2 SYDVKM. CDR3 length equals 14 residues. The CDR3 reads CASSFAQGSYEQYF. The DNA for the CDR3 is TGTGCCAGCAGTTTTGCGCAGGGCTCCTACGAGCAGTACTTC.